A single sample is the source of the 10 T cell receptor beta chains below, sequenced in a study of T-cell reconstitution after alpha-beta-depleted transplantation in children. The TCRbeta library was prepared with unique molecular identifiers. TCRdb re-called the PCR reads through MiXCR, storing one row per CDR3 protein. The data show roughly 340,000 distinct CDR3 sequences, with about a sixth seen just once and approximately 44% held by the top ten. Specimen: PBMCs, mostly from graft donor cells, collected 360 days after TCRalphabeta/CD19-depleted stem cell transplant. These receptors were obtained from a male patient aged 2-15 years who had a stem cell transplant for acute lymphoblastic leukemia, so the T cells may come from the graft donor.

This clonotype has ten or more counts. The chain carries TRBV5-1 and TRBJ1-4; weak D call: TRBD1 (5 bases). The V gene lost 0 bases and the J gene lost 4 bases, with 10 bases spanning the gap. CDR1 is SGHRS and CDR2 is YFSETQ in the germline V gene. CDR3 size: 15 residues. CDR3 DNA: TGCGCCAGCAGCTTGGGGGGCCGAGATAATGAAAAACTGTTTTTT. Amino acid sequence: CASSLGGRDNEKLFF.

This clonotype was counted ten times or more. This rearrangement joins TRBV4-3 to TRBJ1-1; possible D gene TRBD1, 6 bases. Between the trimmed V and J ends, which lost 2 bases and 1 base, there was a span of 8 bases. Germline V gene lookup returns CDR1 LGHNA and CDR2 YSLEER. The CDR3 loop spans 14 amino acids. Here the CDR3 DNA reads TGCGCCAGCAGCCAAATACAGGGGAACACTGAAGCTTTCTTT. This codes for CASSQIQGNTEAFF.

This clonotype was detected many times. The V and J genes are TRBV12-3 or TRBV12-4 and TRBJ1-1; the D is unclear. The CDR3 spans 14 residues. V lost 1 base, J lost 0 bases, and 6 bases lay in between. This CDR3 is CASSLGRLNTEAFF. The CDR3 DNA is TGTGCCAGCAGTTTAGGAAGGTTGAACACTGAAGCTTTCTTT.

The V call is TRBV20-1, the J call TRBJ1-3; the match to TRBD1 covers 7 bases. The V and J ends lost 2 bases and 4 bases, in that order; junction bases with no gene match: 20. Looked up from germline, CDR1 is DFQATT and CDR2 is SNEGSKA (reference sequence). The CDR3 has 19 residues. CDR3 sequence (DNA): TGCAGTGCTAGACTCCTAAAGGGGGCAGGGCTGCCTTTGGGAAACACCATATATTTT. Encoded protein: CSARLLKGAGLPLGNTIYF.

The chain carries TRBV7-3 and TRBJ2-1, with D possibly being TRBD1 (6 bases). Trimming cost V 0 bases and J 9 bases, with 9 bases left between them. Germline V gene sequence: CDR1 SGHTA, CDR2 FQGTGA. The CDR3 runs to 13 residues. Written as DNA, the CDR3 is TGTGCCAGCAGCTTAACACAGGGTGGTGAGCAGTTCTTC. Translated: CASSLTQGGEQFF.

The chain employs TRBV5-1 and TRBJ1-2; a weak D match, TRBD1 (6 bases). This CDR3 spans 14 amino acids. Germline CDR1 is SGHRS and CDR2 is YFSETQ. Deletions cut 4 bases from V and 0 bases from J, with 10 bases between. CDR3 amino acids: CASSRTVTNYGYTF. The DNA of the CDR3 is TGCGCCAGCAGCCGGACAGTAACTAACTATGGCTACACCTTC.

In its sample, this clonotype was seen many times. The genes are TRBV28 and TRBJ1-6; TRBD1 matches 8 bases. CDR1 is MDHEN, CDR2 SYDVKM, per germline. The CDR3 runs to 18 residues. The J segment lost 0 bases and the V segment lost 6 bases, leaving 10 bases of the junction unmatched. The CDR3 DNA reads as TGTGCCAGCAGGCGCGCCCCGGGACAGGTCTCCTATAATTCACCCCTCCACTTT. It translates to CASRRAPGQVSYNSPLHF.

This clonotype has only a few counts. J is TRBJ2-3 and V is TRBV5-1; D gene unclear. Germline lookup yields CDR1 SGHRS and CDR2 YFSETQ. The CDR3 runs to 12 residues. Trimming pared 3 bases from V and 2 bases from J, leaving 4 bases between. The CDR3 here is CASSWNTDTQYF. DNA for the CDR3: TGCGCCAGCAGCTGGAACACAGATACGCAGTATTTT.

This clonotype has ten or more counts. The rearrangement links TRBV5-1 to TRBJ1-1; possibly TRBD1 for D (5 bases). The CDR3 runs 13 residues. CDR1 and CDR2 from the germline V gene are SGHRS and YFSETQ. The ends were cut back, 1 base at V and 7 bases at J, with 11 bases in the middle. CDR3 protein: CASSLWGAYEAFF. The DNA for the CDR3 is TGCGCCAGCAGCTTGTGGGGCGCATATGAAGCTTTCTTT. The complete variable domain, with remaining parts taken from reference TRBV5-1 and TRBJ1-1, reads KAGVTQTPRYLIKTRGQQVTLSCSPISGHRSVSWYQQTPGQGLQFLFEYFSETQRNKGNFPGRFSGRQFSNSRSEMNVSTLELGDSALYLCASSLWGAYEAFFGQGTRLTVV.

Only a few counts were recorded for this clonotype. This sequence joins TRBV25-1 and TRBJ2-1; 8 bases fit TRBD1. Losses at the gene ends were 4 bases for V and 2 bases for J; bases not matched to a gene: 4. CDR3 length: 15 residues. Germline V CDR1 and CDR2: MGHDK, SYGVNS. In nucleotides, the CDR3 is TGTGCCAGCAGTGCCAGGGGGCCTCCCTACAATGAGCAGTTCTTC. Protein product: CASSARGPPYNEQFF.